A selection of T cell receptor beta chains follows, all from one sample in a study of cytotoxic CD8 clonotypes in ibrutinib-treated CLL. Assay used: immunoSEQ multiplex PCR; TCRdb lists only in-frame clones, some missing. The sample shows some 50,000 clones, roughly 63% of them seen only once. Sequences were derived from PBMCs, sampled after 24 months of ibrutinib treatment. These receptors were taken from a human donor with chronic lymphocytic leukemia. CDR3s include the opening cysteine and the closing phenylalanine or tryptophan. The D gene is left open where the match is weak. Expanded clones are given a class, and other clones once, few, many or no size at all.

clone size,J gene,V gene,D gene,CDR3 protein,CDR3 DNA
-,TRBJ2-7,TRBV6-1,TRBD2,CASSEAVASGGYEQYF,TGTGCCAGCAGTGAAGCCGTGGCTAGCGGGGGTTACGAGCAGTACTTC
-,TRBJ1-2,TRBV4-1,-,CASSPTTGNSYGYTF,TGCGCCAGCAGCCCGACCACAGGCAACTCCTATGGCTACACCTTC
many,TRBJ2-4,TRBV2,-,CASSGQPGLAKNIQYF,TGTGCCAGCAGTGGACAGCCAGGGTTAGCCAAAAACATTCAGTACTTC
few,TRBJ2-2,TRBV2,TRBD2,CASSPREAGAGELFF,TGTGCCAGCAGTCCCCGGGAAGCGGGGGCCGGGGAGCTGTTTTTT
-,TRBJ1-5,TRBV5-6,-,CASSLGPDQPQHF,TGTGCCAGCAGCTTGGGGCCAGATCAGCCCCAGCATTTT
-,TRBJ1-1,TRBV9,-,CASSVIGASGTEAFF,TGTGCCAGCAGCGTAATAGGGGCAAGTGGCACTGAAGCTTTCTTT
-,TRBJ1-1,TRBV9,-,CASSRGLANTEAFF,TGTGCCAGCAGCAGGGGACTCGCGAACACTGAAGCTTTCTTT
few,TRBJ1-1,TRBV2,-,CASSSDSTEAFF,TGTGCCAGCAGCTCGGACAGCACTGAAGCTTTCTTT
few,TRBJ1-2,TRBV5-1,-,CASSLAADYGYTF,TGCGCCAGCAGCTTGGCGGCAGACTATGGCTACACCTTC
few,TRBJ2-3,TRBV10-1,-,CASSRDLTDTQYF,TGCGCCAGCAGCCGGGACCTCACAGATACGCAGTATTTT
-,TRBJ2-3,TRBV27,-,CATRRDSRTDTQYF,TGTGCCACTCGGAGGGACAGTCGCACAGATACGCAGTATTTT
many,TRBJ2-7,TRBV6-5,-,CASSLSGSYEQYF,TGTGCCAGCAGTCTGTCCGGGTCCTACGAGCAGTACTTC
-,TRBJ2-3,TRBV5-6,-,CASSPPDGRSTDTQYF,TGTGCCAGCAGCCCGCCGGACGGCCGTAGCACAGATACGCAGTATTTT
-,TRBJ1-6,TRBV6-1,-,CASGTEKISPLHF,TGTGCCAGCGGAACAGAAAAAATTTCACCCCTCCACTTT
-,TRBJ2-5,TRBV15,-,CATSRDPFQETQYF,TGTGCCACCAGCAGAGATCCTTTTCAAGAGACCCAGTACTTC
-,TRBJ2-2,TRBV11-3,-,CASSSYTGELFF,TGTGCCAGCAGCTCCTACACCGGGGAGCTGTTTTTT
-,TRBJ2-1,TRBV2,TRBD1,CASKKDRGGNEQFF,TGTGCCAGCAAAAAGGACAGGGGAGGCAATGAGCAGTTCTTC
-,TRBJ1-3,TRBV4-2,-,CASTRGESGNTIYF,TGTGCCAGCACCAGAGGGGAGTCAGGAAACACCATATATTTT
-,TRBJ1-5,TRBV6-1,-,CASSEGSGNQPQHF,TGTGCCAGCAGTGAGGGTAGTGGAAATCAGCCCCAGCATTTT
few,TRBJ2-7,TRBV10-3,TRBD1,CAIQTGSSYEQYF,TGTGCCATACAGACAGGGAGCTCCTACGAGCAGTACTTC
few,TRBJ2-5,TRBV19,-,CASSPPGQRETQYF,TGTGCCAGTAGTCCCCCGGGACAACGAGAGACCCAGTACTTC
-,TRBJ2-3,TRBV7-9,-,CASSPSGDTQYF,TGTGCCAGCAGCCCCTCGGGAGATACGCAGTATTTT
-,TRBJ2-3,TRBV11-2,TRBD2,CASSLEGLAADTQYF,TGTGCCAGCAGCTTAGAGGGCCTAGCGGCAGATACGCAGTATTTT
-,TRBJ1-1,TRBV5-1,TRBD1,CASSLSSRGLGTEAFF,TGCGCCAGCAGCTTGAGTTCCAGGGGGCTGGGCACTGAAGCTTTCTTT
-,TRBJ1-5,TRBV7-9,-,CASSSSQNNQPQHF,TGTGCCAGCAGCTCTTCTCAGAACAATCAGCCCCAGCATTTT
-,TRBJ1-4,TRBV7-9,-,CASSLFAGAPNEKLFF,TGTGCCAGCAGCTTATTTGCCGGGGCCCCTAATGAAAAACTGTTTTTT
many,TRBJ1-2,TRBV11-2,-,CASSLGIRGYTF,TGTGCCAGCAGCTTGGGTATTCGGGGCTACACCTTC
-,TRBJ1-2,TRBV2,-,CASTFAVIKGYTF,TGTGCCAGCACCTTCGCGGTAATCAAAGGCTACACCTTC
few,TRBJ2-3,TRBV6-6,-,CASLARGTDTQYF,TGTGCCAGCCTAGCGCGCGGCACAGATACGCAGTATTTT
many,TRBJ2-7,TRBV5-1,-,CASKRSPADSYEQYF,TGCGCCAGCAAGAGGTCACCGGCCGACTCCTACGAGCAGTACTTC